Many counts were recorded for the clone carrying this T cell receptor beta chain. Its antigen is not identified. These data originate in a study of T cells in Graves' hyperthyroidism and ophthalmopathy. Regarding the study as a whole: Most clonotypes expanded in the thyroid (above 0.001) were also present in blood.

The CDR3 regions of TCR beta were amplified from RNA transcripts. The TCR CDR3 was amplified in a first-round RT-PCR using the HTBI primer set. In TCRdb, the multiplex PCR reads were re-called with MiXCR into one record per CDR3 protein. Of approximately 300,000 distinct CDR3 sequences listed, about 19% are singletons. Ophthalmopathy patients all had a Clinical Activity Score of at least 3, a NOSPECS grade of at least 4 and disease under 3 months old. Diagnoses used clinical symptoms, serum thyroxine and TRAb, thyroid ultrasound and orbital computed tomography. V was clipped by 0 bases and J by 0 bases, with 12 bases between them. Germline V CDR1 and CDR2: SGHAT, FQNNGV. This CDR3 has 16 amino acids.

The TCR sequence derives from a man in his fifties or sixties with Graves' ophthalmopathy. The chain uses TRBV11-2 and TRBJ2-7; D is uncertain. Sequencing was performed on blood. CDR3 DNA sequence: TGTGCCAGCAGCTTAGAACCGGCGGCAAGCTCCTACGAGCAGTACTTC. This sequence encodes CASSLEPAASSYEQYF. Full variable domain (outside the CDR3, taken from reference TRBV11-2 and TRBJ2-7): EAGVAQSPRYKIIEKRQSVAFWCNPISGHATLYWYQQILGQGPKLLIQFQNNGVVDDSQLPKDRFSAERLKGVDSTLKIQPAKLEDSAVYLCASSLEPAASSYEQYFGPGTRLTVT.